A selection of T cell receptor beta chains follows, all from one sample in a study of blood T cell repertoires in COVID-19. TCRdb keeps only in-frame clones here, not all; method: immunoSEQ multiplex PCR. The data hold about 160,000 clones, with 65% to 85% observed a single time. The sample consisted of peripheral blood. The origin of the receptors is a man aged 55 to 70 with active or convalescent COVID-19. Each CDR3 is given with its conserved first and last residue. A D gene is named only where the DNA matches it firmly. The size field is filled for only some rows; it gives once, few, many or a size class.

V gene: TRBV4-1; D gene: TRBD2; J gene: TRBJ2-5; clone size: -; CDR3 protein: CASSLDGGFRETQYF; CDR3 DNA: TGCGCCAGCAGCCTGGACGGGGGGTTCAGGGAGACCCAGTACTTC
V gene: TRBV10-3; D gene: TRBD2; J gene: TRBJ2-1; clone size: -; CDR3 protein: CAISGGGALNEQFF; CDR3 DNA: TGTGCCATCAGCGGCGGGGGGGCTCTCAATGAGCAGTTCTTC
V gene: TRBV9; D gene: TRBD1; J gene: TRBJ1-2; clone size: -; CDR3 protein: CASSPRTGGGGYTF; CDR3 DNA: TGTGCCAGCAGCCCCAGGACAGGGGGGGGTGGCTACACCTTC
V gene: TRBV18; D gene: TRBD1; J gene: TRBJ1-4; clone size: -; CDR3 protein: CASSPGQGVVEKLFF; CDR3 DNA: TGTGCCAGCTCACCCGGACAGGGGGTGGTTGAAAAACTGTTTTTT
V gene: TRBV24-1; D gene: TRBD2; J gene: TRBJ2-1; clone size: -; CDR3 protein: CATSDFWESGGRGEQFF; CDR3 DNA: TGTGCCACCAGTGATTTCTGGGAGAGCGGGGGGAGGGGTGAGCAGTTCTTC
V gene: TRBV6-5; D gene: -; J gene: TRBJ2-1; clone size: -; CDR3 protein: CASGSSTGAYNEQFF; CDR3 DNA: TGTGCCAGCGGATCAAGCACCGGGGCCTACAATGAGCAGTTCTTC
V gene: TRBV14; D gene: TRBD2; J gene: TRBJ2-1; clone size: -; CDR3 protein: CASSPRTSGSEQFF; CDR3 DNA: TGTGCCAGCAGCCCCCGGACTAGCGGGAGTGAGCAGTTCTTC
V gene: TRBV28; D gene: -; J gene: TRBJ2-7; clone size: -; CDR3 protein: CASSLYPLTSYEQYF; CDR3 DNA: TGTGCCAGCAGTTTATACCCCCTAACCTCCTACGAGCAGTACTTC
V gene: TRBV5-1; D gene: TRBD1; J gene: TRBJ1-1; clone size: -; CDR3 protein: CASSWGQGTEAFF; CDR3 DNA: TGCGCCAGCAGCTGGGGACAGGGCACTGAAGCTTTCTTT
V gene: TRBV6-5; D gene: -; J gene: TRBJ2-3; clone size: -; CDR3 protein: CASSYGGVGGTDTQYF; CDR3 DNA: TGTGCCAGCAGTTACGGAGGGGTAGGGGGCACAGATACGCAGTATTTT
V gene: TRBV19; D gene: -; J gene: TRBJ2-5; clone size: -; CDR3 protein: CASSIGGAAQETQYF; CDR3 DNA: TGTGCCAGTAGTATTGGGGGGGCGGCACAAGAGACCCAGTACTTC
V gene: TRBV5-6; D gene: -; J gene: TRBJ2-1; clone size: -; CDR3 protein: CASSLDSSNSYNEQFF; CDR3 DNA: TGTGCCAGCAGCTTGGACTCCTCGAACTCCTACAATGAGCAGTTCTTC
V gene: TRBV7-8; D gene: TRBD1; J gene: TRBJ2-7; clone size: -; CDR3 protein: CASSLGGDRPNYEQYF; CDR3 DNA: TGTGCCAGCAGCTTAGGAGGGGACAGGCCCAACTACGAGCAGTACTTC
V gene: TRBV10-3; D gene: TRBD2; J gene: TRBJ2-1; clone size: -; CDR3 protein: CAISESTSGRVLEQFF; CDR3 DNA: TGTGCCATCAGTGAGTCGACTAGCGGGAGAGTTTTGGAGCAGTTCTTC
V gene: TRBV27; D gene: -; J gene: TRBJ2-5; clone size: -; CDR3 protein: CASRAQGRDQETQYF; CDR3 DNA: TGTGCCAGCAGGGCTCAGGGGAGGGACCAAGAGACCCAGTACTTC
V gene: TRBV4-1; D gene: -; J gene: TRBJ1-2; clone size: -; CDR3 protein: CASSPVVPYGYTF; CDR3 DNA: TGCGCCAGCAGCCCGGTAGTTCCATATGGCTACACCTTC
V gene: TRBV5-1; D gene: TRBD2; J gene: TRBJ2-3; clone size: -; CDR3 protein: CASSLAGGTDTQYF; CDR3 DNA: TGCGCCAGCAGCCTAGCGGGAGGCACAGATACGCAGTATTTT
V gene: TRBV27; D gene: -; J gene: TRBJ2-7; clone size: -; CDR3 protein: CASSLSPAYEQYF; CDR3 DNA: TGTGCCAGCAGTTTATCTCCAGCCTACGAGCAGTACTTC
V gene: TRBV27; D gene: TRBD2; J gene: TRBJ2-1; clone size: -; CDR3 protein: CASSLLGILAGGSNEQFF; CDR3 DNA: TGTGCCAGCAGTTTGTTAGGGATACTAGCGGGAGGTTCCAATGAGCAGTTCTTC
V gene: TRBV28; D gene: -; J gene: TRBJ2-1; clone size: once; CDR3 protein: CASSPGTPYNEQFF; CDR3 DNA: TGTGCCAGCAGTCCGGGGACACCCTACAATGAGCAGTTCTTC
V gene: TRBV28; D gene: -; J gene: TRBJ2-5; clone size: -; CDR3 protein: CASSIPGGTETQYF; CDR3 DNA: TGTGCCAGCAGTATCCCTGGGGGGACGGAGACCCAGTACTTC
V gene: TRBV6-5; D gene: -; J gene: TRBJ1-1; clone size: -; CDR3 protein: CASRKDSPQAFF; CDR3 DNA: TGTGCCAGCAGGAAGGACAGCCCTCAAGCTTTCTTT
V gene: TRBV19; D gene: TRBD1; J gene: TRBJ2-7; clone size: once; CDR3 protein: CASSSGQGPYEQYF; CDR3 DNA: TGTGCCAGTAGTAGCGGACAGGGGCCCTACGAGCAGTACTTC
V gene: TRBV18; D gene: TRBD1; J gene: TRBJ1-3; clone size: -; CDR3 protein: CASSPYQGAYSGNTIYF; CDR3 DNA: TGTGCCAGCTCACCATATCAGGGGGCCTACTCTGGAAACACCATATATTTT
V gene: TRBV5-1; D gene: -; J gene: TRBJ2-7; clone size: -; CDR3 protein: CASSSTGHTYEQYF; CDR3 DNA: TGCGCCAGCAGCTCGACGGGACACACCTACGAGCAGTACTTC
V gene: TRBV6-1; D gene: TRBD2; J gene: TRBJ2-3; clone size: -; CDR3 protein: CASSEAILAGSDTQYF; CDR3 DNA: TGTGCCAGCAGTGAAGCGATTCTAGCGGGAAGCGATACGCAGTATTTT
V gene: TRBV19; D gene: TRBD1; J gene: TRBJ1-5; clone size: -; CDR3 protein: CASSSTGGNQPQHF; CDR3 DNA: TGTGCCAGTAGCTCAACAGGGGGCAATCAGCCCCAGCATTTT
V gene: TRBV5-1; D gene: TRBD1; J gene: TRBJ1-4; clone size: -; CDR3 protein: CASSPRTGGEKLFF; CDR3 DNA: TGCGCCAGCAGCCCTCGGACAGGCGGTGAAAAACTGTTTTTT
V gene: TRBV4-1; D gene: TRBD1; J gene: TRBJ1-2; clone size: -; CDR3 protein: CASSQGTGGKWGYTF; CDR3 DNA: TGCGCCAGCAGCCAAGGGACAGGGGGAAAGTGGGGCTACACCTTC
V gene: TRBV6-1; D gene: -; J gene: TRBJ2-2; clone size: -; CDR3 protein: CASRTPGDTGELFF; CDR3 DNA: TGTGCCAGCAGAACCCCAGGGGACACCGGGGAGCTGTTTTTT
V gene: TRBV2; D gene: TRBD1; J gene: TRBJ1-6; clone size: -; CDR3 protein: CASSGDRGRDNSPLHF; CDR3 DNA: TGTGCCAGTTCTGGAGACAGGGGAAGAGATAATTCACCCCTCCACTTT
V gene: TRBV7-3; D gene: -; J gene: TRBJ1-5; clone size: few; CDR3 protein: CASRLGGLRNQPQHF; CDR3 DNA: TGTGCCAGCAGGTTAGGGGGACTACGGAATCAGCCCCAGCATTTT
V gene: TRBV7-9; D gene: -; J gene: TRBJ2-7; clone size: -; CDR3 protein: CASSLVGGNNPSYEQYF; CDR3 DNA: TGTGCCAGCAGCTTAGTTGGGGGGAACAACCCCTCCTACGAGCAGTACTTC
V gene: TRBV7-2; D gene: -; J gene: TRBJ1-6; clone size: -; CDR3 protein: CASSVDRDYNSPLHF; CDR3 DNA: TGTGCCAGCAGCGTGGACAGAGACTATAATTCACCCCTCCACTTT
V gene: TRBV15; D gene: TRBD2; J gene: TRBJ2-7; clone size: -; CDR3 protein: CATSRDRSSGYEQYF; CDR3 DNA: TGTGCCACCAGCAGAGATCGGTCTAGCGGGTACGAGCAGTACTTC
V gene: TRBV4-2; D gene: TRBD2; J gene: TRBJ2-3; clone size: -; CDR3 protein: CASSQEGGGGADTQYF; CDR3 DNA: TGTGCCAGCAGCCAAGAAGGCGGGGGGGGCGCGGATACGCAGTATTTT
V gene: TRBV10-2; D gene: -; J gene: TRBJ2-7; clone size: -; CDR3 protein: CASSEWGRPYEQYF; CDR3 DNA: TGCGCCAGCAGTGAGTGGGGGCGCCCCTACGAGCAGTACTTC
V gene: TRBV6-6; D gene: -; J gene: TRBJ1-1; clone size: -; CDR3 protein: CASSYDSKNTEAFF; CDR3 DNA: TGTGCCAGCAGTTACGACAGCAAGAACACTGAAGCTTTCTTT
V gene: TRBV10-3; D gene: -; J gene: TRBJ2-5; clone size: -; CDR3 protein: CAISESAGVETQYF; CDR3 DNA: TGTGCCATCAGTGAGTCTGCAGGGGTAGAGACCCAGTACTTC
V gene: TRBV6-5; D gene: TRBD1; J gene: TRBJ2-3; clone size: -; CDR3 protein: CASSRSQGADTQYF; CDR3 DNA: TGTGCCAGCAGTCGGTCACAGGGGGCAGATACGCAGTATTTT
V gene: TRBV6-5; D gene: -; J gene: TRBJ2-7; clone size: -; CDR3 protein: CASSLQGGDSYEQYF; CDR3 DNA: TGTGCCAGCAGCTTACAGGGTGGTGATTCCTACGAGCAGTACTTC
V gene: TRBV6-6; D gene: TRBD1; J gene: TRBJ2-7; clone size: -; CDR3 protein: CASSRTGQGLKAYEQYF; CDR3 DNA: TGTGCCAGCAGTCGGACGGGACAGGGACTGAAAGCCTACGAGCAGTACTTC
V gene: TRBV9; D gene: TRBD1; J gene: TRBJ1-2; clone size: -; CDR3 protein: CASSRDSNYGYTF; CDR3 DNA: TGTGCCAGCTCAAGGGACAGTAACTATGGCTACACCTTC
V gene: TRBV29-1; D gene: -; J gene: TRBJ2-5; clone size: -; CDR3 protein: CSIDRARETQYF; CDR3 DNA: TGCAGCATTGACCGAGCACGGGAGACCCAGTACTTC
V gene: TRBV5-1; D gene: -; J gene: TRBJ2-3; clone size: -; CDR3 protein: CASSGGHTTDTQYF; CDR3 DNA: TGCGCCAGCAGCGGGGGACATACCACAGATACGCAGTATTTT
V gene: TRBV5-8; D gene: -; J gene: TRBJ1-2; clone size: -; CDR3 protein: CASSRPGQGVRGYTF; CDR3 DNA: TGTGCCAGCAGCCGCCCGGGACAAGGAGTGCGTGGCTACACCTTC
V gene: TRBV18; D gene: -; J gene: TRBJ2-1; clone size: -; CDR3 protein: CASSPSGRVYNEQFF; CDR3 DNA: TGTGCCAGCTCACCATCAGGTCGAGTTTACAATGAGCAGTTCTTC
V gene: TRBV6-5; D gene: -; J gene: TRBJ2-1; clone size: -; CDR3 protein: CASGDGSSYNEQFF; CDR3 DNA: TGTGCCAGCGGGGACGGGAGCTCCTACAATGAGCAGTTCTTC
V gene: TRBV10-1; D gene: TRBD1; J gene: TRBJ1-1; clone size: -; CDR3 protein: CASSRQGNTEAFF; CDR3 DNA: TGCGCCAGTTCCCGACAGGGGAACACTGAAGCTTTCTTT
V gene: TRBV7-2; D gene: -; J gene: TRBJ2-5; clone size: -; CDR3 protein: CASSVQRSQETQYF; CDR3 DNA: TGTGCCAGCAGCGTACAAAGGAGCCAAGAGACCCAGTACTTC
V gene: TRBV7-9; D gene: TRBD1; J gene: TRBJ2-1; clone size: -; CDR3 protein: CASSSNLGQGSYNEQFF; CDR3 DNA: TGTGCCAGCAGCTCAAACCTGGGACAGGGTTCATACAATGAGCAGTTCTTC
V gene: TRBV2; D gene: TRBD1; J gene: TRBJ1-1; clone size: -; CDR3 protein: CASTRTGANTEAFF; CDR3 DNA: TGTGCCAGCACCAGGACAGGGGCGAACACTGAAGCTTTCTTT
V gene: TRBV7-9; D gene: TRBD2; J gene: TRBJ2-2; clone size: -; CDR3 protein: CAREREDTGELFF; CDR3 DNA: TGTGCCAGAGAGCGGGAGGACACCGGGGAGCTGTTTTTT
V gene: TRBV19; D gene: TRBD1; J gene: TRBJ1-5; clone size: -; CDR3 protein: CASRPTGSLDQPQHF; CDR3 DNA: TGTGCCAGTAGGCCGACAGGGTCTTTGGATCAGCCCCAGCATTTT